The sequence of this TCR beta chain was determined in a study of graft-versus-host responses after intestinal transplantation. Overall study: Recipients obtained multivisceral, liver-intestinal, or isolated intestinal transplants. The recipients all started with anti-thymocyte globulin induction and then took tacrolimus and steroids for 3 to 4 years.

On this clone itself: Its cognate antigen is unknown.

Study-wide results and limits: Allografts of one patient group, those with graft-donor T cell macrochimerism, had high graft-versus-host to host-versus-graft clonal ratios. The recipient marrow held GvH clones, and some of them showed up first in ileum or blood.

TCRdb keeps only in-frame clones here, not all; method: immunoSEQ multiplex PCR. The table shows 70,000 to 95,000 clones, with under 90% occurring only once. Germline CDR1 ENHRY, CDR2 SYGVKD. Trimming shortened V by 5 bases and J by 4 bases, and 11 bases separated the two germline ends. The CDR3 length is 13 residues. The rearrangement links TRBV10-3 to TRBJ1-2; possible D gene TRBD1, 5 bases. The TCR sequence derives from a human donor who received an intestinal transplant. The specimen was unstimulated CD4+ T cells sorted from spleen or lymph node cells, collected before intestinal transplant. CDR3 sequence reads: CAISIGDSYGYTF. CDR3 coding DNA: TGTGCCATCAGTATCGGGGACTCCTATGGCTACACCTTC.